These T cell receptor beta chains were read from a single sample in a study of blood T cell repertoires in COVID-19. The method was immunoSEQ multiplex PCR; TCRdb's version includes in-frame clones alone and lacks a portion of them. The repertoire holds about 140,000 clones, with approximately 87% as singletons. The specimen sequenced was peripheral blood. The source is a woman in her 40s with acute or convalescent COVID-19. Both conserved end residues are part of each CDR3. D genes are given only for firm matches. Size is stated for part of the rows, as once, few or many counts, or as a class when the clone is expanded.

V	J	size	D	DNA	CDR3
TRBV5-4	TRBJ2-2	NA	TRBD2	TGTGCCAGCAGCTTTAGCGGGAGGAGACCGAACACCGGGGAGCTGTTTTTT	CASSFSGRRPNTGELFF
TRBV4-3	TRBJ1-3	NA	NA	TGCGCCAGCAGCCAATGGGGGGAATTGGCTGGAAACACCATATATTTT	CASSQWGELAGNTIYF
TRBV11-2	TRBJ2-5	NA	TRBD1	TGTGCCAGCAGCTTAGGGACAGGGGGCAAACAGACCCAGTACTTC	CASSLGTGGKQTQYF
TRBV2	TRBJ2-2	NA	NA	TGTGCCAGCAGTGATCTAGCGTCTTGGCACACCGGGGAGCTGTTTTTT	CASSDLASWHTGELFF
TRBV27	TRBJ2-3	NA	TRBD1	TGTGCCAGCAGTTTCCAGGACAGGGGGACAGATACGCAGTATTTT	CASSFQDRGTDTQYF
TRBV28	TRBJ1-4	NA	TRBD1	TGTGCCAGCAGTTTATGGGGAACGGGGGGACAGGGGGGAAAAAGGACAACTAATGAAAAACTGTTTTTT	CASSLWGTGGQGGKRTTNEKLFF
TRBV7-9	TRBJ1-2	NA	NA	TGTGCCAGCAGCTCGAGGTCCCTAGGATCCTATGGCTACACCTTC	CASSSRSLGSYGYTF
TRBV30	TRBJ1-5	NA	NA	TGTGCCTGGAGTCGAGGGGAGGGTCAGCCCCAGCATTTT	CAWSRGEGQPQHF
TRBV7-2	TRBJ2-2	NA	TRBD2	TGTGCCAGCAGCCCCCCTAGCGGGAGATTCTCTGGGGAGCTGTTTTTT	CASSPPSGRFSGELFF
TRBV11-2	TRBJ2-1	few	TRBD1	TGTGCCAGCAGCCTTGACAGGGGCATCAACAATGAGCAGTTCTTC	CASSLDRGINNEQFF
TRBV11-2	TRBJ2-1	NA	NA	TGTGCCAGCAGCTTACGGGGTGAGCAGTTCTTC	CASSLRGEQFF
TRBV4-3	TRBJ2-2	NA	NA	TGCGCCAGCAGCCTCCTCTGGAACACCGGGGAGCTGTTTTTT	CASSLLWNTGELFF
TRBV7-2	TRBJ2-4	NA	TRBD1	TGTGCCAGCAGCTTAGGGACAGGGGGAATCGGCATTCAGTACTTC	CASSLGTGGIGIQYF
TRBV6-1	TRBJ1-5	few	NA	TGTGCCAGCAGTGCGTATACGGGACACGGCAATCAGCCCCAGCATTTT	CASSAYTGHGNQPQHF
TRBV28	TRBJ2-3	NA	TRBD1	TGTGCCAGCAGTTTGGGGACAGGGATCACAGATACGCAGTATTTT	CASSLGTGITDTQYF
TRBV29-1	TRBJ1-1	NA	TRBD1	TGCAGCGTTTCGACAGGGGGAGTTGAAGCTTTCTTT	CSVSTGGVEAFF
TRBV5-4	TRBJ2-1	once	TRBD2	TGTGCCAGCAGCTTTACTAGCGGGAGGACGCACAATGAGCAGTTCTTC	CASSFTSGRTHNEQFF
TRBV4-3	TRBJ2-2	NA	TRBD1	TGCGCCAGCAGCCCCCAGGGACAGGGCGGGGCCGGGGAGCTGTTTTTT	CASSPQGQGGAGELFF
TRBV10-3	TRBJ2-2	NA	NA	TGTGCCATCAACGAGCGCGAACTGTCGAACACCGGGGAGCTGTTTTTT	CAINERELSNTGELFF
TRBV18	TRBJ1-2	NA	NA	TGTGCCAGCTCACCAGGCAGGGTGGATGGCTACACCTTC	CASSPGRVDGYTF
TRBV7-2	TRBJ2-1	NA	TRBD2	TGTGCCAGCAGCTTAGCTGGGACTAGCGGGAGGGTATACAATGAGCAGTTCTTC	CASSLAGTSGRVYNEQFF
TRBV5-1	TRBJ2-7	NA	NA	TGCGCCAGCAGCTTGGACTTCATTTACGAGCAGTACTTC	CASSLDFIYEQYF
TRBV6-5	TRBJ2-1	NA	NA	TGTGCCAGCAGTTACGCAGCGGGCTACAATGAGCAGTTCTTC	CASSYAAGYNEQFF
TRBV7-3	TRBJ2-5	NA	TRBD1	TGTGCCAGCAGCCCCGAGGGACAGGGTGCTGAGACCCAGTACTTC	CASSPEGQGAETQYF
TRBV5-4	TRBJ2-3	once	NA	TGTGCCAGCAGCTTGGTCGTGGGAGGCTACACAGATACGCAGTATTTT	CASSLVVGGYTDTQYF
TRBV7-9	TRBJ2-5	NA	TRBD1	TGTGCCAGCAGCTTCATCAGGGGGCCCCAAGAGACCCAGTACTTC	CASSFIRGPQETQYF
TRBV10-3	TRBJ1-2	NA	TRBD1	TGTGCCATCAGTGAAGGTGAGGGGACAGGGGATGGCTACACCTTC	CAISEGEGTGDGYTF
TRBV4-1	TRBJ1-3	once	NA	TGCGCCAGCAGCCAAGATAAGGGGCAACCGGGAGCTGGAAACACCATATATTTT	CASSQDKGQPGAGNTIYF
TRBV5-1	TRBJ2-3	NA	NA	TGCGCCAGCAGCTTGGGACTAGGGATGTACACAGATACGCAGTATTTT	CASSLGLGMYTDTQYF
TRBV30	TRBJ1-5	NA	NA	TGTGCCTGGGCGGAGGGGGGGATCAATCAGCCCCAGCATTTT	CAWAEGGINQPQHF
TRBV7-8	TRBJ2-2	NA	TRBD1	TGTGCCAGCAGCTTAGTGACGACAGGGGCCGGGGAGCTGTTTTTT	CASSLVTTGAGELFF
TRBV7-2	TRBJ2-5	NA	TRBD2	TGTGCCAGCAGCTTAGCTGGGACTAGCGGTCAAGAGACCCAGTACTTC	CASSLAGTSGQETQYF
TRBV2	TRBJ1-1	few	NA	TGTGCCAGCCTATATGCGGGGGGCACTGAAGCTTTCTTT	CASLYAGGTEAFF